A single sample gave rise to the 17 T cell receptor beta chains below, sequenced in a study of identical twins (dated by TCRdb to 2016 to 2017). The library was generated by 5' RACE. TCRdb names Illumina HiSeq 2000 as the instrument used. TCRdb trimmed public reads at Q25 via fastp, called clones via MiXCR and kept in-frame beta chains. Each record represents a unique CDR3 protein, reported with the most common genes and DNA among its rows. The sample has approximately 600,000 distinct CDR3 sequences on record, 9.6% of them singletons. The ten largest make up around 3.2% of the sample. The same sample was also used in a study of yellow fever vaccine responses in identical twins.

The sample comprised PBMCs. Every receptor here comes from a woman aged 18-29 years in good health.

There are many counts of this clonotype. V and J are TRBV27 and TRBJ1-6; TRBD1 aligns across 7 bases. V dropped 3 bases and J dropped 7; count of bases not matched to a gene: 6. There are 15 residues in the CDR3. The germline gives CDR1 MNHEY, CDR2 SMNVEV (reference sequence). As DNA, the CDR3 is TGTGCCAGCAGTTTGGAGGGCAGGGGGAATTCACCCCTCCACTTT. Translation: CASSLEGRGNSPLHF.

This clonotype showed up just a few times. One end of the junction fails to match germline, which may point to a read error. The gene calls are TRBV5-1 and TRBJ2-7; D call uncertain. The V gene's germline CDR1 is SGHRS and CDR2 YFSETQ. The CDR3 totals 19 residues. In DNA, the CDR3 is TGCGCCAGTAGCTTAAACCCCTTAAGTGGTGGGGTAAGCTCCTACGAGCAGTACTTC. Residues: CASSLNPLSGGVSSYEQYF.

This clonotype has just a few counts. The chain couples TRBV20-1 to TRBJ2-5; TRBD2 might be the D (7 bases). V was pared by 0 bases and J by 2 bases, with 16 bases between. The CDR3 is 16 residues long. In germline, CDR1 is DFQATT, CDR2 SNEGSKA (reference sequence). CDR3: CSARDQGGVGQETQYF. The DNA of the CDR3 is TGCAGTGCTAGAGATCAAGGGGGGGTCGGTCAAGAGACCCAGTACTTC.

This clonotype was detected ten times or more. CDR3 sequence (DNA): TGCAGCGTTCTTAAGCTACCCGCCTACGAGCAGTACTTC. The encoded protein is CSVLKLPAYEQYF. V usage is TRBV29-1 and J usage is TRBJ2-7; D is undetermined. The CDR3 loop spans 13 amino acids. Looked up from germline, CDR1 is SQVTM and CDR2 is ANQGSEA. The V end lost 5 bases, the J end lost 2 bases, and 13 bases lay between the germline ends.

The V gene is TRBV19, the J gene TRBJ1-1; TRBD1 aligns across 8 bases. Germline V gives CDR1 LNHDA, CDR2 SQIVND (reference sequence). V lost 5 bases, J lost 4 bases, and 3 bases stayed unmatched. This CDR3 is built from 13 residues. CDR3 bases: TGTGCCAGTAGTTACCAGGGGGCCACTGAAGCTTTCTTT. Encoded protein: CASSYQGATEAFF.

This clonotype was recorded many times. This chain's CDR3 is CASSSPIIRSYEQYF. The CDR3 nucleotides read TGTGCCAGCAGTTCACCGATTATTCGCTCCTACGAGCAGTACTTC. The chain is built from TRBV12-3 or TRBV12-4 and TRBJ2-7, with D unclear. The CDR3 contains 15 residues. The V end was cut by 4 bases, the J end by 0 bases, with 13 bases between.

CDR3 DNA sequence: TGTGCCAGCAGCTCTAGACTAGCGGGGGGAAGGTCCTACGAGCAGTACTTC. Amino acids: CASSSRLAGGRSYEQYF. V is TRBV7-9 and J is TRBJ2-7; 13 bases fit TRBD2. V lost 4 bases, J lost 1 base, and 7 bases stayed unmatched. CDR3 length: 17 amino acids. Germline V gene sequence: CDR1 SEHNR, CDR2 FQNEAQ (reference sequence).

This clonotype was recorded a few times. The chain uses TRBV7-6 and TRBJ2-1; 10 positions match TRBD2. CDR3 size: 15 residues. In germline, CDR1 is SGHVS, CDR2 FNYEAQ. V shed 1 base and J 7 bases; nucleotides not matched to a gene: 4. CDR3 residues: CASSLELAGNNEQFF. DNA for the CDR3: TGTGCCAGCAGCTTAGAACTAGCGGGAAATAATGAGCAGTTCTTC.

This clonotype occurred a few times. The chain uses TRBV3-1 and TRBJ2-4, with no clear D. Deletions cut 5 bases from V and 3 bases from J, with 5 bases between. The CDR3 has 12 amino acids. The germline V gene encodes CDR1 LGHDT and CDR2 YNNKEL (reference sequence). CDR3 loop: CASSVVKNIQYF. CDR3 DNA: TGTGCCAGCAGCGTCGTCAAAAACATTCAGTACTTC.

This clonotype was observed a few times. This chain links TRBV6-1 with TRBJ2-2; 12 bases agree with TRBD2. Per the germline V gene, CDR1 is MNHNS and CDR2 is SASEGT. This CDR3 comprises 16 residues. The CDR3 DNA follows: TGTGGGTCGCGGCTAGCGGGGGGGCTGGACACCGGGGAGCTGTTTTTT. Protein: CGSRLAGGLDTGELFF.

This clonotype was observed at least ten times. The chain combines TRBV11-2 with TRBJ2-1; 13 positions match TRBD2. The germline V gene has CDR1 SGHAT and CDR2 FQNNGV. V was clipped by 4 bases and J by 7 bases; unmatched bases: 16. The CDR3 runs 19 residues. The CDR3: CASSSPAVLAGGPVNEQFF. The DNA for the CDR3 is TGTGCCAGCAGCTCCCCCGCGGTACTAGCGGGGGGGCCTGTTAATGAGCAGTTCTTC.

This clonotype was observed at least ten times. J is TRBJ2-7 and V is TRBV5-1; D is possibly TRBD1 or TRBD2 (5 bases each). Trimming pared 3 bases from V and 0 bases from J, leaving 16 bases between. The CDR3 has 16 residues. Germline CDR1 is SGHRS and CDR2 is YFSETQ. CDR3 nucleotides: TGCGCCAGCAGCTGGGGGAGCTATACGAGCTCCTACGAGCAGTACTTC. This codes for CASSWGSYTSSYEQYF. Looking up the rest from reference TRBV5-1 and TRBJ2-7 gives the full variable domain: KAGVTQTPRYLIKTRGQQVTLSCSPISGHRSVSWYQQTPGQGLQFLFEYFSETQRNKGNFPGRFSGRQFSNSRSEMNVSTLELGDSALYLCASSWGSYTSSYEQYFGPGTRLTVT.

The table lists this clonotype with many counts. The CDR3 is CSVAPRLDSSGEQYF. The CDR3 region has the DNA TGCAGCGTTGCCCCTCGACTAGATTCGTCGGGTGAGCAGTACTTC. The rearrangement links TRBV29-1 to TRBJ2-7, with D perhaps TRBD2 (6 bases). The CDR3 runs 15 residues. The ends were cut back, 4 bases at V and 7 bases at J, with 23 bases in the middle. CDR1 is SQVTM, CDR2 ANQGSEA, per germline.

This clonotype was seen at least ten times. The rearrangement uses TRBV5-6 and TRBJ2-1; D is unclear. The V and J ends lost 2 bases and 10 bases respectively, with 10 bases between them. The CDR3 is 12 amino acids. Germline CDR1 is SGHDT and CDR2 is YYEEEE. The CDR3 nucleotides read TGTGCCAGCAGCTTAGCCTATGTAGAGCAGTTCTTC. Its translation: CASSLAYVEQFF.

This clonotype was seen more than once but under ten times. The chain links TRBV7-9 to TRBJ2-7, with D possibly being TRBD2 (5 bases). The V and J ends lost 2 bases and 2 bases respectively, with 10 bases between them. The CDR3 loop spans 14 amino acids. Germline loops: CDR1 SEHNR, CDR2 FQNEAQ (reference sequence). DNA of the CDR3: TGTGCCAGCAGCTTATCCGGGGAAACCTACGAGCAGTACTTC. Translated: CASSLSGETYEQYF. The variable domain in full, with the rest retrieved from reference TRBV7-9 and TRBJ2-7, is DTGVSQNPRHKITKRGQNVTFRCDPISEHNRLYWYRQTLGQGPEFLTYFQNEAQLEKSRLLSDRFSAERPKGSFSTLEIQRTEQGDSAMYLCASSLSGETYEQYFGPGTRLTVT.

This clonotype has ten or more counts. The chain couples TRBV20-1 to TRBJ1-1; D is possibly TRBD1 (5 bases). There are 10 residues in the CDR3. From germline, CDR1 is DFQATT and CDR2 SNEGSKA (reference sequence). V was pared by 5 bases and J by 6 bases, with 7 bases between. Here the CDR3 reads CSAGHPEAFF. The CDR3 nucleotides are TGCAGTGCTGGACACCCTGAAGCTTTCTTT.

The chain links TRBV4-1 to TRBJ1-2, with D possibly TRBD1 on 5 matching bases. The CDR3 has 15 amino acids. Germline V CDR1 and CDR2: MGHRA, YSYEKL. Between the trimmed V and J ends, which lost 5 bases and 3 bases, there was a span of 16 bases. This CDR3 reads CASSVTTGPDYGYTF. The CDR3 DNA sequence: TGCGCCAGCAGCGTTACCACAGGCCCGGACTATGGCTACACCTTC.